The next 13 T cell receptor beta chains were all read from a single sample in a study of blood T cell repertoires in COVID-19. TCRdb's table, derived via immunoSEQ multiplex PCR, lists solely in-frame clones and lacks some. The sample records some 31,000 clones, around 77% being singletons. Sequencing was performed on peripheral blood. All receptors come from a woman aged 70-85 years with active or convalescent COVID-19.

The V and J genes are TRBV27 and TRBJ2-3; 7 bases are shared with TRBD2. Germline CDR1 MNHEY, CDR2 SMNVEV (reference sequence). V lost 5 bases, J lost 7 bases, and 12 bases stayed unmatched. There are 15 residues in the CDR3. The chain's CDR3 is CASSPRLGGFNTQYF. The DNA of the CDR3 is TGTGCCAGCAGTCCCCGTTTGGGAGGGTTTAATACGCAGTATTTT.

The chain couples TRBV3-1 (or the pseudogene TRBV3-2) to TRBJ2-1, with 9 bases that match TRBD2. This CDR3 has 14 residues. CDR1 LGHDT and CDR2 YNNKEL come from the germline V gene (reference sequence). V was pared by 2 bases and J by 9 bases, with 5 bases of the junction left unmatched. In DNA form, the CDR3 reads TGTGCCAGCAGCCAAAGAGCGGGGGGAGGTGAGCAGTTCTTC. This encodes CASSQRAGGGEQFF.

The count of this clone is one. This chain uses TRBV7-9 with TRBJ2-7, with D possibly matching TRBD2 (6 bases). V dropped 9 bases and J dropped 0 bases, with 12 bases sitting between them. This CDR3 is built from 13 residues. Germline lookup yields CDR1 SEHNR and CDR2 FQNEAQ (reference sequence). CDR3 amino acids: CASSGESSYEQYF. The CDR3 DNA follows: TGTGCCAGTTCGGGGGAGAGCTCCTACGAGCAGTACTTC. Supplemented by reference TRBV7-9 and TRBJ2-7, the full variable domain reads DTGVSQNPRHKITKRGQNVTFRCDPISEHNRLYWYRQTLGQGPEFLTYFQNEAQLEKSRLLSDRFSAERPKGSFSTLEIQRTEQGDSAMYLCASSGESSYEQYFGPGTRLTVT.

V is TRBV5-6 and J is TRBJ2-7; D ambiguous. The CDR3 has 15 residues. Trimming shortened V by 0 bases and J by 2 bases, and 12 bases separated the two germline ends. CDR1 is SGHDT and CDR2 is YYEEEE in the germline V gene. This CDR3 is CASSLVGGGTYEQYF. The CDR3 coding sequence is TGTGCCAGCAGCTTGGTTGGCGGCGGAACCTACGAGCAGTACTTC.

The chain recombines TRBV6-2 or TRBV6-3 with TRBJ2-2; TRBD2 agrees at 9 bases. Germline V gene data show CDR1 as MNHEY and CDR2 as SVGEGT. The CDR3 spans 15 residues. Losses at the gene ends were 0 bases for V and 5 bases for J; bases not matched to a gene: 1. The CDR3 bases are TGTGCCAGCAGTTACTCGGCGGGGGGGACCGGGGAGCTGTTTTTT. This sequence encodes CASSYSAGGTGELFF.

This chain links TRBV3-1 (or the pseudogene TRBV3-2) with TRBJ2-1, with 10 bases identical to TRBD2. With 1 base clipped from V and 8 bases from J, the junction kept 11 bases outside the gene matches. The CDR3 spans 17 residues. Per germline, CDR1 LGHDT and CDR2 YNNKEL (reference sequence). The CDR3 DNA is TGTGCCAGCAGCCAAGGACCTGCAGCGGGGGGGCCCTATGAGCAGTTCTTC. It specifies CASSQGPAAGGPYEQFF.

The DNA of the CDR3 is TGTGCCAGCAGAAACCAGGGGCTAGAGACCCAGTACTTC. Its translation is CASRNQGLETQYF. V usage is TRBV6-5 and J usage is TRBJ2-5, with a tentative D call TRBD1 (6 bases). The CDR3 is 13 amino acids. Germline-derived CDR1 and CDR2 are MNHEY and SVGAGI. The ends were cut back, 6 bases at V and 4 bases at J, with 12 bases in the middle.

The chain uses TRBV19 and TRBJ2-5; TRBD2 matches at 12 bases. Unmatched junction bases numbered 4, after V lost 3 bases and J lost 5 bases. Germline V gene lookup returns CDR1 LNHDA and CDR2 SQIVND (reference sequence). The CDR3 is 15 amino acids. The CDR3 loop reads CASSITSGRMETQYF. CDR3 nucleotides: TGTGCCAGTAGTATTACTAGCGGGAGGATGGAGACCCAGTACTTC.

V and J are TRBV7-9 and TRBJ2-1; 15 bases agree with TRBD2. In germline, CDR1 is SEHNR, CDR2 FQNEAQ (reference sequence). With 4 bases clipped from V and 5 bases from J, the junction kept 12 bases outside the gene matches. The CDR3 runs 19 residues. The CDR3 region is CASSSPGLAGGWEDNEQFF. Written as DNA, the CDR3 is TGTGCCAGCAGCTCCCCGGGACTAGCGGGAGGTTGGGAAGACAATGAGCAGTTCTTC.

V is TRBV4-3 and J is TRBJ2-1; D ambiguous. V gave up 1 base and J gave up 5 bases, with 9 bases separating them. The CDR3 totals 14 residues. Germline V gives CDR1 LGHNA, CDR2 YSLEER. The chain's CDR3 is CASSQGPYNNEQFF. The CDR3 DNA reads as TGCGCCAGCAGCCAAGGTCCCTATAACAATGAGCAGTTCTTC.

This sequence joins TRBV19 and TRBJ1-1; TRBD1 is a possible D gene (5 bases). Deletions cut 3 bases from V and 7 bases from J, with 12 bases between. Germline V gene data show CDR1 as LNHDA and CDR2 as SQIVND (reference sequence). This CDR3 comprises 13 residues. The CDR3 reads CASSMGGLYEAFF. The DNA for the CDR3 is TGTGCCAGTAGTATGGGGGGACTATATGAAGCTTTCTTT.

The V and J genes are TRBV6-6 and TRBJ2-1; 9 bases match TRBD2. V shed 6 bases and J 8 bases; nucleotides not matched to a gene: 8. Germline CDR1 reads MNHNY; CDR2 reads SVGAGI (reference sequence). The CDR3 covers 14 residues. In DNA, the CDR3 is TGTGCCAGCAGATTAATTGCGGGAGGGTATGAGCAGTTCTTC. Encoded protein: CASRLIAGGYEQFF.

CDR3: CAWSVGAHEAFF. CDR3 nucleotides: TGTGCCTGGAGTGTAGGAGCCCATGAAGCTTTCTTT. The chain carries TRBV30 and TRBJ1-1; D is unclear. Per the germline V gene, CDR1 is GTSNPN and CDR2 is SVGIG (reference sequence). This CDR3 has 12 amino acids. The V and J ends lost 0 bases and 7 bases respectively, with 9 bases between them.